Below are 29 T cell receptor beta chains sequenced from a single sample in a study of PD-L1 blockade in urothelial cancer. The method was immunoSEQ multiplex PCR; TCRdb's version includes in-frame clones alone and lacks a portion of them. The sample contains some 1,600 clones, less than 35% of which appear only once. Sequencing used tumor tissue, obtained before atezolizumab (anti-PD-L1) treatment. The receptor source for this set is a woman aged 60-75 years with urothelial cancer.

J is TRBJ2-7 and V is TRBV19; 10 positions agree with TRBD1. Germline CDR1 LNHDA, CDR2 SQIVND (reference sequence). V shed 9 bases, J shed 5 bases, and the junction held 4 bases outside the gene matches. The CDR3 length is 12 residues. CDR3 in DNA: TGTGCCAGCCGGGACAGGGGCCACGAGCAGTACTTC. Translated, it gives CASRDRGHEQYF.

V usage is TRBV11-3 and J usage is TRBJ2-3; 12 nucleotides align to TRBD2. The germline CDR1 and CDR2 sequences are SGHNT and YENEEA. The CDR3 runs 16 residues. J lost 7 bases, V lost 5 bases, and 10 bases had no gene match. The CDR3 sequence: CASSQMTSGGQNTQYF. In DNA, the CDR3 is TGTGCCAGCAGCCAGATGACTAGCGGGGGTCAGAATACGCAGTATTTT.

This clone was found once. V and J are TRBV19 and TRBJ2-5, with D possibly matching TRBD1 (6 bases). V was trimmed by 5 bases and J by 1 base, leaving 11 bases between them. Germline V gene lookup returns CDR1 LNHDA and CDR2 SQIVND (reference sequence). The CDR3 covers 14 residues. The CDR3 loop is CASSYRQAQETQYF. CDR3 DNA sequence: TGTGCCAGTAGTTATCGACAGGCCCAAGAGACCCAGTACTTC.

The chain joins TRBV18 to TRBJ1-4, with D unclear. Trimming took off 2 bases at V and 4 bases at J, with 11 bases between the two ends. CDR3 length: 15 amino acids. Germline loops: CDR1 KGHSH, CDR2 LQKENI. The CDR3, as DNA: TGTGCCAGCTCACCAAGTGGATGGGATAATGAAAAACTGTTTTTT. Translation gives CASSPSGWDNEKLFF. The full variable domain, rest sourced from reference TRBV18 and TRBJ1-4, is NAGVMQNPRHLVRRRGQEARLRCSPMKGHSHVYWYRQLPEEGLKFMVYLQKENIIDESGMPKERFSAEFPKEGPSILRIQQVVRGDSAAYFCASSPSGWDNEKLFFGSGTQLSVL.

This chain links TRBV19 with TRBJ1-3, with D maybe TRBD1 (6 bases). The CDR3 contains 14 residues. Germline CDR1 LNHDA, CDR2 SQIVND (reference sequence). Trimming left V 3 bases short and J 2 bases short, with 8 bases between. This CDR3 is CASSIGGAGNTIYF. In nucleotides, the CDR3 is TGTGCCAGTAGTATCGGGGGCGCTGGAAACACCATATATTTT.

CDR3 nucleotide sequence: TGTGCCAGCAATAATGGACGGAGAATGAGGCAGTTCTTC. Residues: CASNNGRRMRQFF. The chain links TRBV27 to TRBJ2-1; the D is unclear. Germline V gene lookup returns CDR1 MNHEY and CDR2 SMNVEV (reference sequence). V lost 7 bases to trimming and J lost 12 bases, with 19 bases between them. This CDR3 has 13 amino acids.

This sequence joins TRBV18 and TRBJ2-2, with 7 bases fitting TRBD1. The germline V gene has CDR1 KGHSH and CDR2 LQKENI. Unmatched junction bases numbered 16, after V lost 6 bases and J lost 0 bases. CDR3 length: 19 amino acids. CDR3 residues: CASSPLPGQYTSNTGELFF. The CDR3 DNA is TGTGCCAGCTCGCCATTACCGGGACAGTACACTTCGAACACCGGGGAGCTGTTTTTT. The entire variable domain, with the rest obtained from reference TRBV18 and TRBJ2-2, is as follows: NAGVMQNPRHLVRRRGQEARLRCSPMKGHSHVYWYRQLPEEGLKFMVYLQKENIIDESGMPKERFSAEFPKEGPSILRIQQVVRGDSAAYFCASSPLPGQYTSNTGELFFGEGSRLTVL.

This sequence joins TRBV19 and TRBJ1-2, with D possibly being TRBD1 (5 bases). Germline V gives CDR1 LNHDA, CDR2 SQIVND (reference sequence). The CDR3 extends over 14 amino acids. The V end lost 3 bases, the J end lost 2 bases, and 10 bases lay between the germline ends. CDR3 in DNA: TGTGCCAGTAGTATGATGGGGCAGAACTATGGCTACACCTTC. Protein sequence: CASSMMGQNYGYTF.

A word on this clone: The junction and the germline gene differ at one end; a read error may be behind it. The chain carries TRBV11-3 and TRBJ2-5; either TRBD1 or TRBD2 may supply D (5 bases each). This CDR3 has 15 residues. Germline CDR1 reads SGHNT; CDR2 reads YENEEA. Here the CDR3 reads CASSVEGKREETQYF. CDR3 nucleotide sequence: TGTGCCAGCAGCGTAGAGGGGAAGAGGGAAGAGACCCAGTACTTC.

This clone was found a few times. The V and J genes are TRBV12-5 and TRBJ1-2; TRBD1 matches 9 bases. CDR1 and CDR2 from the germline V gene are LGHNT and FRNRAP. The CDR3 is 12 residues long. The CDR3 region is CASRQGVNGYTF. The CDR3 DNA is TGTGCCAGTAGACAGGGGGTAAATGGCTACACCTTC. The full variable domain, in which reference TRBV12-5 and TRBJ1-2 provide the parts outside the CDR3, is DARVTQTPRHKVTEMGQEVTMRCQPILGHNTVFWYRQTMMQGLELLAYFRNRAPLDDSGMPKDRFSAEMPDATLATLKIQPSEPRDSAVYFCASRQGVNGYTFGSGTRLTVV.

By share, this clone counts as medium-sized (0.01 to 0.1%). This chain uses TRBV6-8 with TRBJ2-7, with 11 bases matching TRBD2. This CDR3 region has 15 residues. CDR1 MNHGY and CDR2 SAAAGT come from the germline V gene. Losses at the gene ends were 5 bases for V and 2 bases for J; bases not matched to a gene: 5. CDR3 DNA: TGTGCCAGCAGTCAACTAGCGGGAGAGACCTACGAGCAGTACTTC. This sequence encodes CASSQLAGETYEQYF.

This clone was observed a handful of times. This rearrangement joins TRBV9 to TRBJ2-7; D gene uncertain. This CDR3 spans 14 amino acids. V lost 0 bases to trimming and J lost 0 bases, with 7 bases between them. CDR1 is SGDLS, CDR2 YYNGEE, per germline. CDR3: CASSVASSSYEQYF. DNA of the CDR3: TGTGCCAGCAGCGTAGCTTCCAGCTCCTACGAGCAGTACTTC.

The V call is TRBV5-4, the J call TRBJ2-5; no definite D call. The better agreement between TRBJ2-7 and the DNA end casts doubt on the J call. The CDR3 is made up of 14 amino acids. Germline V gene data show CDR1 as SGHNT and CDR2 as YYREEE (reference sequence). Here the CDR3 DNA reads TGTGCCAGCAGCTTGGATCCAGCTACCTACGAGCAGTACTTC. Translation gives CASSLDPATYEQYF.

The J gene is TRBJ2-7, the V gene TRBV6-8; 9 bases line up with TRBD1. There are 13 residues in the CDR3. Germline V gene data show CDR1 as MNHGY and CDR2 as SAAAGT. V lost 5 bases and J lost 13; bases outside the gene matches: 12. The DNA of the CDR3 is TGTGCCAGCAGTCCGGGACAGGGAAGGGAGGGATACTTC. Amino acid sequence: CASSPGQGREGYF.

The chain joins TRBV18 to TRBJ1-5, with D hard to call. Germline V gene data show CDR1 as KGHSH and CDR2 as LQKENI. The CDR3 is 14 residues long. V was shortened by 1 base and J by 0 bases, with 4 bases between the two germline ends. CDR3 protein: CASSPLISNQPQHF. Here the CDR3 DNA reads TGTGCCAGCTCACCACTCATTAGCAATCAGCCCCAGCATTTT.

This clone was detected a few times. The chain has TRBV9 and TRBJ2-5; D unclear. Trimming removed 4 bases from V and 3 bases from J, with 10 bases in between. CDR1 is SGDLS and CDR2 is YYNGEE in the germline V gene. The length of the CDR3 is 13 residues. The CDR3 DNA reads TGTGCCAGCAGCAGGACGGAAAAAGAGACCCAGTACTTC. Protein product: CASSRTEKETQYF.

The rearrangement joins TRBV5-1 to TRBJ2-7; tentative D call: TRBD2 (6 bases). The CDR3 is 15 residues long. In germline, CDR1 is SGHRS, CDR2 YFSETQ. Trimming took off 0 bases at V and 7 bases at J, with 17 bases between the two ends. The CDR3 bases are TGCGCCAGCAGCTTGGCCGGGGGAGGAGGATGGGAGCAGTACTTC. Amino acid sequence: CASSLAGGGGWEQYF.

J is TRBJ2-7 and V is TRBV28; TRBD2 matches at 10 bases. The V gene end was trimmed by 3 bases and the J gene end by 2 bases; junction bases not matched to a gene: 7. The CDR3 totals 16 residues. Per germline, CDR1 MDHEN and CDR2 SYDVKM. CDR3 DNA sequence: TGTGCCAGCAGTTTCGAGACTAGCGGGTTAACCTACGAGCAGTACTTC. This encodes CASSFETSGLTYEQYF. The full variable domain, rest sourced from reference TRBV28 and TRBJ2-7, is DVKVTQSSRYLVKRTGEKVFLECVQDMDHENMFWYRQDPGLGLRLIYFSYDVKMKEKGDIPEGYSVSREKKERFSLILESASTNQTSMYLCASSFETSGLTYEQYFGPGTRLTVT.

This clone was observed a handful of times. The DNA for the CDR3 is TGCGCCAGCAGCCAACTCGGCGGGGAGCTGTTTTTT. It is translated as CASSQLGGELFF. The gene calls are TRBV4-1 and TRBJ2-2; D remains unclear. V shed 2 bases and J shed 7 bases, with 5 bases lying between them. The CDR3 has 12 amino acids. CDR1 is MGHRA, CDR2 YSYEKL, per germline.

The chain employs TRBV4-1 and TRBJ2-2; D uncertain. Germline V gene sequence: CDR1 MGHRA, CDR2 YSYEKL. V was shortened by 2 bases and J by 0 bases, with 7 bases between the two germline ends. The CDR3 sequence is 15 residues long. CDR3 sequence reads: CASSQRPANTGELFF. The CDR3 DNA reads as TGCGCCAGCAGCCAAAGACCGGCGAACACCGGGGAGCTGTTTTTT.

This clone came up a few times. The chain combines TRBV2 with TRBJ1-4; perhaps TRBD1 as D (5 bases). The CDR3 is 14 amino acids. The V gene lost 8 bases and the J gene lost 6 bases, with 16 bases spanning the gap. The germline V gene encodes CDR1 SNHLY and CDR2 FYNNEI. In DNA form, the CDR3 reads TGTGCCAGCCTAATACGCTTGGGGGATGAAAAACTGTTTTTT. As protein: CASLIRLGDEKLFF.

This clone was detected a few times. V and J are TRBV9 and TRBJ2-7; 10 positions match TRBD2. Germline V gives CDR1 SGDLS, CDR2 YYNGEE. The CDR3 extends over 15 amino acids. Losses at the gene ends were 3 bases for V and 5 bases for J; bases not matched to a gene: 8. CDR3 in DNA: TGTGCCAGCAGCGCCCAGCGGGAGGGCCCCAACGAGCAGTACTTC. Its protein is CASSAQREGPNEQYF.

This chain joins TRBV10-3 and TRBJ2-4, with D possibly being TRBD1 or TRBD2 (5 bases each). The ends were cut back, 2 bases at V and 14 bases at J, with 13 bases in the middle. The CDR3 runs 12 residues. CDR1 and CDR2 (germline): ENHRY, SYGVKD. The CDR3 loop is CAISEGEGRKYF. The CDR3 nucleotides are TGTGCCATCAGTGAGGGAGAGGGACGAAAGTACTTC.

The V gene is TRBV14, the J gene TRBJ1-3; 9 bases fit TRBD1. CDR1 is SGHDN, CDR2 FVKESK, per germline. The trim removed 3 bases at V and 0 bases at J, leaving 3 bases unmatched. The length of the CDR3 is 16 residues. The CDR3 loop reads CASSHRQGGSGNTIYF. The CDR3 DNA is TGTGCCAGCAGCCACAGACAGGGGGGCTCTGGAAACACCATATATTTT. The whole variable domain, remainder taken from reference TRBV14 and TRBJ1-3, is EAGVTQFPSHSVIEKGQTVTLRCDPISGHDNLYWYRRVMGKEIKFLLHFVKESKQDESGMPNNRFLAERTGGTYSTLKVQPAELEDSGVYFCASSHRQGGSGNTIYFGEGSWLTVV.

The chain combines TRBV19 with TRBJ1-1, with D uncertain. V lost 3 bases to trimming and J lost 9 bases, with 17 bases between them. Germline CDR1 is LNHDA and CDR2 is SQIVND (reference sequence). This CDR3 contains 14 residues. As DNA, the CDR3 is TGTGCCAGTAGTATTTCAGCACGGACGACAAAAGCTTTCTTT. Amino acids: CASSISARTTKAFF. The whole variable domain, remainder taken from reference TRBV19 and TRBJ1-1, is DGGITQSPKYLFRKEGQNVTLSCEQNLNHDAMYWYRQDPGQGLRLIYYSQIVNDFQKGDIAEGYSVSREKKESFPLTVTSAQKNPTAFYLCASSISARTTKAFFGQGTRLTVV.

This CDR3 is CASSTWTGMAKNIQYF. CDR3 in DNA: TGTGCCAGCAGCACCTGGACAGGGATGGCCAAAAACATTCAGTACTTC. The chain uses TRBV14 and TRBJ2-4, with TRBD1 matching 8 bases. The CDR3 spans 16 residues. Trimming at V came to 5 bases and at J to 1 base, leaving 7 bases not matched to a gene. CDR1 and CDR2 (germline): SGHDN, FVKESK.

This chain connects TRBV25-1 to TRBJ2-5; D gene ambiguous. The V end lost 1 base, the J end lost 3 bases, and 6 bases lay between the germline ends. The CDR3 runs 13 residues. From germline, CDR1 is MGHDK and CDR2 SYGVNS. The DNA for the CDR3 is TGTGCCAGCAGTGAATCAGGCGAAGAGACCCAGTACTTC. Translating it yields CASSESGEETQYF. The complete variable domain, with remaining parts taken from reference TRBV25-1 and TRBJ2-5, reads EADIYQTPRYLVIGTGKKITLECSQTMGHDKMYWYQQDPGMELHLIHYSYGVNSTEKGDLSSESTVSRIRTEHFPLTLESARPSHTSQYLCASSESGEETQYFGPGTRLLVL.

By share of the sample, this clone is medium-sized (0.01 to 0.1%). This chain uses TRBV11-3 with TRBJ2-7; TRBD1 might be the D (6 bases). CDR1 is SGHNT, CDR2 YENEEA, per germline. The CDR3 contains 14 residues. Trimming left V 0 bases short and J 8 bases short, with 14 bases between. CDR3 region: CASSLEVSGVKQYF. The CDR3, as DNA: TGTGCCAGCAGCTTAGAGGTTTCAGGGGTTAAGCAGTACTTC. The entire variable domain, with the rest obtained from reference TRBV11-3 and TRBJ2-7, is as follows: EAGVVQSPRYKIIEKKQPVAFWCNPISGHNTLYWYLQNLGQGPELLIRYENEEAVDDSQLPKDRFSAERLKGVDSTLKIQPAELGDSAVYLCASSLEVSGVKQYFGPGTRLTVT.

This clone was counted only a few times. The V and J genes are TRBV5-1 and TRBJ1-2, with 8 bases aligning to TRBD1. Unmatched junction bases numbered 6, after V lost 1 base and J lost 7 bases. From germline, CDR1 is SGHRS and CDR2 YFSETQ. The CDR3 length is 14 residues. The DNA of the CDR3 is TGCGCCAGCAGCTTGCCCGGGACAGGCGGTGGCTACACCTTC. Residues: CASSLPGTGGGYTF.